Given below is one T cell receptor beta chain in context. This clonotype was seen only a few times. Its antigen specificity is not known. No base qualities exist here, and no much larger clone lies one base off it. The Immunoverse kit was used to build TCR libraries from 400 ng RNA, with molecular barcoded adaptors covering alpha/delta and beta/gamma chains. TCR library preparation was performed with the same RNA that was used for transcriptome sequencing. An Illumina HiSeq 4000 with 2 x 150 cycles was used to sequence the TCR libraries. The authors' analysis ran thus. TCR reads were aligned to human V, D, J and C references and assembled into CDR3 clonotypes with MiXCR, including quality filtering and error correction. The tcR package in R was used for analysis of clonotype counts and gene usage diversity. Raw mapping reads were checked after the RNA-seq reads had been mapped by STAR aligner version 2.5.3a onto the human GRCh37 genome. To test how sequencing depth affects detected clonotypes, IR-seq fastq files were randomly downsampled with Seqtk 1.3. TCRdb reanalyzed the raw reads on its own, using fastp at Q25 for trimming and MiXCR for clone calling, and kept in-frame beta chains. Rows with a matching CDR3 protein are joined into one entry that keeps the most common DNA and genes. These V and J calls are TCRdb output, not the study's own analysis. The sample table holds about 90,000 distinct CDR3 sequences, of which roughly an eighth were seen once. The top ten hold about 15% of the sample.

Bone marrow was sampled from every patient at the time of active disease. Isolation of bone marrow mononuclear cells was performed by Ficoll-Hypaque density gradient centrifugation. Myeloma plasma cells were removed and CD138-negative cells were collected by negative selection after labeling with CD138 magnetic microbeads on a MACS separator. Flow cytometry with CD138 antibodies on an Attune NxT was used to check how pure the isolated cells were. TRIzol reagent was used to extract total RNA, and a NanoDrop spectrophotometer was used to quantify the extracted RNA. For each patient, paired RNA-seq and IR-seq were run on the CD138-negative bone marrow sample from that patient. This specimen belongs to a study of read filtering for tumor transcriptome and immune sequencing (dated by TCRdb to about 2020). For context, the study as a whole: The cohort had fewer than 20 male and more than 11 female patients with a mean age of roughly 62 years, ranging from roughly 45 to 80. By revised international staging, fewer than ten patients were R-ISS I, about 16 were R-ISS II and roughly 7 were R-ISS III. Whole-transcriptome libraries were prepared with the TruSeq RNA Access Library Prep Kit after DNase treatment. TCR-region mapped reads per sample ranged from about 3.5 to 11 million with IR-seq versus only roughly 75 to 1273 with RNA-seq. Using the same bone marrow samples, the study ran both targeted immune repertoire sequencing and bulk whole-transcriptome sequencing and then compared the TCR repertoires from each method. One of the main goals was to work out a read-filtering strategy for immune repertoire data, in particular whether clonotypes backed by only a single read should be removed.

Summary of the overall study and its limitations: In IR-seq, around 80% of clonotypes but 3% to 4.5% of total reads were represented by single-read clonotypes, whereas in RNA-seq, 74.6% of clonotypes and approximately 45% of reads were represented by single-read clonotypes. The sorted CD138-negative fraction was composed of a mixed bone marrow immune population rather than of purified T cells. Removing single-read clonotypes increased the correlation between IR-seq and RNA-seq shared clonotype proportions. Compared with RNA-seq, IR-seq captured clonotypes at much higher depth and more reliably, and a smaller IR-seq throughput was enough to identify most shared clonotypes.

The CDR3 contains 18 residues, cysteine and phenylalanine counted. The kept DNA is CDR3 alone, 54 bases in frame from the first base. V loses 4 bases, J loses 0 bases, and the germline ends lie 22 bases apart. Via the germline V gene (reference sequence), CDR1 is DFQATT and CDR2 SNEGSKA. The source is a donor at least 40 years old with multiple myeloma. This chain is built from TRBV20-1 and TRBJ1-5; the D region possibly corresponds to TRBD1 (5 bases align). Sequencing was done on a sample of a population of CD138-negative cells sorted from bone marrow. In the paper's terms, the cell subset or site label means: bone marrow mononuclear cells depleted of CD138+ plasma/myeloma cells by negative magnetic selection. The CDR3 sequence is CSAITGGSATYSNQPQHF. The sequenced DNA: TGCAGTGCTATCACGGGGGGTTCCGCAACGTATAGCAATCAGCCCCAGCATTTT.